The 16 T cell receptor beta chains below all came from one sample that was sequenced in a study of blood T cell repertoires in COVID-19. Repertoires were generated with immunoSEQ multiplex PCR, while TCRdb's copy carries only in-frame clones and drops some. This repertoire shows roughly 200,000 clones, approximately 88% found once; its top ten account for 6.5% to 8.5%. Input material: peripheral blood. These receptor sequences come from a man between 35 and 55 years old with acute or convalescent COVID-19.

This clone was counted once. The chain employs TRBV6-5 and TRBJ2-7; TRBD2 is a possible D gene (6 bases). Trimming took 6 bases from V and 5 from J, leaving 20 bases between them. There are 15 residues in the CDR3. Per the germline V gene, CDR1 is MNHEY and CDR2 is SVGAGI. In DNA form, the CDR3 reads TGTGCCAGCAGCGGGGGAAGGATAGGATCCCACGAGCAGTACTTC. It translates to CASSGGRIGSHEQYF.

The chain employs TRBV6-5 and TRBJ1-1; 8 nucleotides match TRBD1. Trimming at V came to 5 bases and at J to 1 base, leaving 6 bases not matched to a gene. The CDR3 is 15 residues long. CDR1 is MNHEY and CDR2 is SVGAGI in the germline V gene. In nucleotides, the CDR3 is TGTGCCAGCAGTATCCAGGGGGCGCGGAACACTGAAGCTTTCTTT. Protein: CASSIQGARNTEAFF.

The CDR3 is CASSRDRGAFGANVLTF. CDR3 bases: TGTGCCAGCAGTCGGGACAGGGGAGCCTTTGGGGCCAACGTCCTGACTTTC. The gene calls are TRBV6-2 or TRBV6-3 and TRBJ2-6, with 10 bases that match TRBD1. The CDR3 sequence is 17 residues long. Looked up from germline, CDR1 is MNHEY and CDR2 is SVGEGT. The V segment lost 5 bases and the J segment 3 bases; nucleotides outside the gene matches: 7.

This clone was observed once. CDR3 loop: CASTLQGAGDTQYF. The CDR3 DNA follows: TGTGCCAGCACCCTACAGGGGGCTGGAGATACGCAGTATTTT. The V gene is TRBV25-1, the J gene TRBJ2-3; 9 nucleotides agree with TRBD1. CDR1 and CDR2 from the germline V gene are MGHDK and SYGVNS. CDR3 size: 14 residues. V gave up 7 bases and J gave up 5 bases; unmatched junction bases: 7. Together with reference TRBV25-1 and TRBJ2-3, the CDR3 gives the full variable domain: EADIYQTPRYLVIGTGKKITLECSQTMGHDKMYWYQQDPGMELHLIHYSYGVNSTEKGDLSSESTVSRIRTEHFPLTLESARPSHTSQYLCASTLQGAGDTQYFGPGTRLTVL.

This clone appeared a few times. The chain couples TRBV5-4 to TRBJ1-2; 7 bases match TRBD1. Germline V gene sequence: CDR1 SGHNT, CDR2 YYREEE (reference sequence). This CDR3 spans 14 amino acids. Germline trimming cut 4 bases from V and 7 bases from J; bases unmatched to any gene: 10. The CDR3 loop reads CASSPQNNRGGYTF. The DNA for the CDR3 is TGTGCCAGCAGCCCGCAAAATAACAGGGGTGGCTACACCTTC.

The chain carries TRBV9 and TRBJ1-3; TRBD1 matches at 11 bases. This CDR3 is built from 18 residues. CDR1 and CDR2 from the germline V gene are SGDLS and YYNGEE. After removal of 0 bases from V and 4 bases from J, the junction contained 9 bases not matched to a gene. The CDR3 loop is CASSVASGQGAAGNTIYF. The CDR3 coding sequence is TGTGCCAGCAGCGTAGCTTCAGGACAGGGGGCCGCCGGAAACACCATATATTTT.

The V gene is TRBV10-3, the J gene TRBJ2-1, with D possibly matching TRBD2 (6 bases). V lost 6 bases to trimming and J lost 9 bases, with 12 bases between them. Germline CDR1 and CDR2: ENHRY and SYGVKD. This CDR3 has 12 amino acids. The CDR3 DNA is TGTGCCATCAGCCAGCGGCGGGGTGAGCAGTTCTTC. This sequence encodes CAISQRRGEQFF.

The gene calls are TRBV11-2 and TRBJ2-3; 8 bases map to TRBD1. Trimming cost V 3 bases and J 6 bases; bases outside gene matches: 5. Germline V gives CDR1 SGHAT, CDR2 FQNNGV. CDR3 length: 14 amino acids. Here the CDR3 reads CASSFTGGVDTQYF. The CDR3, as DNA: TGTGCCAGCAGCTTCACAGGGGGTGTCGATACGCAGTATTTT. Supplemented by reference TRBV11-2 and TRBJ2-3, the full variable domain reads EAGVAQSPRYKIIEKRQSVAFWCNPISGHATLYWYQQILGQGPKLLIQFQNNGVVDDSQLPKDRFSAERLKGVDSTLKIQPAKLEDSAVYLCASSFTGGVDTQYFGPGTRLTVL.

The rearrangement links TRBV4-2 to TRBJ1-3; 8 bases line up with TRBD1. The CDR3 length is 17 residues. From germline, CDR1 is LGHNA and CDR2 YNFKEQ. The V segment lost 4 bases and the J segment 0 bases; nucleotides outside the gene matches: 8. CDR3 in DNA: TGTGCCAGCAGCCCTCAGGGGGCAGAGAGCTCTGGAAACACCATATATTTT. This gives the protein CASSPQGAESSGNTIYF.

V usage is TRBV7-9 and J usage is TRBJ1-1; TRBD1 aligns across 7 bases. Looked up from germline, CDR1 is SEHNR and CDR2 is FQNEAQ (reference sequence). CDR3 size: 14 residues. The J segment lost 0 bases and the V segment lost 5 bases, leaving 3 bases of the junction unmatched. The CDR3 protein is CASSLGTVNTEAFF. CDR3 sequence (DNA): TGTGCCAGCAGCCTCGGGACAGTGAACACTGAAGCTTTCTTT.

This clone was seen a handful of times. The rearrangement uses TRBV6-5 and TRBJ2-7; 9 positions match TRBD1. Germline CDR1 MNHEY, CDR2 SVGAGI. V was pared by 2 bases and J by 6 bases, with 5 bases of the junction left unmatched. The length of the CDR3 is 14 residues. Here the CDR3 DNA reads TGTGCCAGCAGTTACACCGGACAGGGGACCGAGCAGTACTTC. Residues: CASSYTGQGTEQYF.

This chain joins TRBV6-5 and TRBJ2-7, with 10 positions matching TRBD1. This CDR3 region has 15 residues. Germline lookup yields CDR1 MNHEY and CDR2 SVGAGI. After removal of 0 bases from V and 4 bases from J, the junction contained 3 bases not matched to a gene. The chain's CDR3 is CASSYSDRGFYEQYF. The DNA for the CDR3 is TGTGCCAGCAGTTACTCGGACAGGGGGTTTTACGAGCAGTACTTC.

V and J are TRBV10-1 and TRBJ2-3, with unresolved D. The CDR3 length is 13 residues. Between the trimmed V and J ends, which lost 6 bases and 5 bases, there was a span of 12 bases. Germline CDR1 reads WNHNN; CDR2 reads SYGVQD (reference sequence). CDR3 in amino acids: CASSQDFLDTQYF. In DNA form, the CDR3 reads TGCGCCAGCAGCCAAGACTTTTTAGATACGCAGTATTTT.

In this sample, this clone turned up once. CDR3 residues: CATSARQGVAYEQYF. The CDR3 nucleotides are TGTGCCACCAGCGCAAGACAGGGAGTTGCCTACGAGCAGTACTTC. The genes are TRBV15 and TRBJ2-7; 7 positions agree with TRBD1. The CDR3 has 15 amino acids. The germline CDR1 and CDR2 sequences are LNHNV and YYDKDF (reference sequence). The V segment lost 5 bases and the J segment 2 bases; nucleotides outside the gene matches: 9.

This chain uses TRBV3-1 (or the pseudogene TRBV3-2) with TRBJ1-1; weak D call: TRBD1 (6 bases). The CDR3 has 13 residues. The V gene's germline CDR1 is LGHDT and CDR2 YNNKEL (reference sequence). The ends were cut back, 5 bases at V and 1 base at J, with 8 bases in the middle. The CDR3, as DNA: TGTGCCAGCAGCGGGACAACGAACACTGAAGCTTTCTTT. Its translation is CASSGTTNTEAFF.

The DNA for the CDR3 is TGTGCCTGGAGTGAACAGGGGCTGGGGGAAGCTTTCTTT. Protein product: CAWSEQGLGEAFF. The gene calls are TRBV30 and TRBJ1-1; 7 bases match TRBD1. CDR1 GTSNPN and CDR2 SVGIG come from the germline V gene (reference sequence). The CDR3 length is 13 residues. The V gene end was trimmed by 1 base and the J gene end by 8 bases; junction bases not matched to a gene: 7. Combining the CDR3 with reference TRBV30 and TRBJ1-1 gives the whole variable domain SQTIHQWPATLVQPVGSPLSLECTVEGTSNPNLYWYRQAAGRGLQLLFYSVGIGQISSEVPQNLSASRPQDRQFILSSKKLLLSDSGFYLCAWSEQGLGEAFFGQGTRLTVV.